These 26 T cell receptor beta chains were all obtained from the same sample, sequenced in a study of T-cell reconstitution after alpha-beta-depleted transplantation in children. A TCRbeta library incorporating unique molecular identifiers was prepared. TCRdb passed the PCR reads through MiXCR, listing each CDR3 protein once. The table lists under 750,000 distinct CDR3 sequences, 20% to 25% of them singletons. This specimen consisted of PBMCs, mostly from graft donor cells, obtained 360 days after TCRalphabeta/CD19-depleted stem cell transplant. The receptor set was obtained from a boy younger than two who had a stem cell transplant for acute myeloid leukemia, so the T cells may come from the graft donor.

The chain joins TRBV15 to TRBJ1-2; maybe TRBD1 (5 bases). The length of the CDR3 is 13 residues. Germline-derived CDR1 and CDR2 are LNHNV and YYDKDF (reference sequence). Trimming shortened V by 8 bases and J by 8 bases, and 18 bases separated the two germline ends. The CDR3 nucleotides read TGTGCCACCGCGTGGGCTGGGGGAGGCGGCTACACCTTC. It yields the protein CATAWAGGGGYTF.

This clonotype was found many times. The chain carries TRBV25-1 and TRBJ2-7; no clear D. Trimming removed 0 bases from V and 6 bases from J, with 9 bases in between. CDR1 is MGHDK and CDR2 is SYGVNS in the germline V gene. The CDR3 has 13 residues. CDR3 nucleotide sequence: TGTGCCAGCAGTGAATACTTCCACGGCGAGCAGTACGTC. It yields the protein CASSEYFHGEQYV.

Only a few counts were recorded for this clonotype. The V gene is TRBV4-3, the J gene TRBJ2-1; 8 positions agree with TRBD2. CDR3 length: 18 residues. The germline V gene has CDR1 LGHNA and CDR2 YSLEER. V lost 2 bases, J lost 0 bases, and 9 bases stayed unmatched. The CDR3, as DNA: TGCGCCAGCAGCCAACGTAAGGGGGGGACTAGCTCCTACAATGAGCAGTTCTTC. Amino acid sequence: CASSQRKGGTSSYNEQFF.

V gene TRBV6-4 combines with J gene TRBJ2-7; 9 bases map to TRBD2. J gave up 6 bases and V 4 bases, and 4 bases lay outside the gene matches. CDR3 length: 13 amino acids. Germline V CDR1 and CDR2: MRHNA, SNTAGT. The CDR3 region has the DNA TGTGCCAGCAGTGCAGAGCGGGGGGTCGAGCAGTACTTC. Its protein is CASSAERGVEQYF.

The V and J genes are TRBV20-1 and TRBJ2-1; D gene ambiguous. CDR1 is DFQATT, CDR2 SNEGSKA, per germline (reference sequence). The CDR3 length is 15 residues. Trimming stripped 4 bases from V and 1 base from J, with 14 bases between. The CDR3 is CSAIRERGSYNEQFF. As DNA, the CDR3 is TGCAGTGCTATCCGCGAACGAGGTTCCTACAATGAGCAGTTCTTC.

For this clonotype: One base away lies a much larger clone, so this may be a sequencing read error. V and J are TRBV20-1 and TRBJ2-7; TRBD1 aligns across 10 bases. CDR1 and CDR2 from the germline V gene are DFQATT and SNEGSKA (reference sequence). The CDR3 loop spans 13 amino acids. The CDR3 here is CGVLGQGNYEQYV. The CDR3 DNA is TGCGGTGTGCTGGGACAGGGGAACTACGAGCAGTACGTC.

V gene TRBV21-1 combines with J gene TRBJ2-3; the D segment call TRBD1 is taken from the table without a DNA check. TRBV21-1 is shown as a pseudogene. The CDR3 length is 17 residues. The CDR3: CASSREYRVGSTDTQYF. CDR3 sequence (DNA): TGTGCCAGCAGCAGAGAGTACAGGGTGGGGAGCACAGATACGCAGTATTTT.

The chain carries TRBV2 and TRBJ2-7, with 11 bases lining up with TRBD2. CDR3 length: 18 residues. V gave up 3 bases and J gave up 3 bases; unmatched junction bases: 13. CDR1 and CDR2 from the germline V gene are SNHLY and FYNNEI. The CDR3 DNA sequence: TGTGCCAGCAGTGATAGGGGGTCGGGGACTAGCGGAGTCTACGAGCAGTACGTC. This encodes CASSDRGSGTSGVYEQYV.

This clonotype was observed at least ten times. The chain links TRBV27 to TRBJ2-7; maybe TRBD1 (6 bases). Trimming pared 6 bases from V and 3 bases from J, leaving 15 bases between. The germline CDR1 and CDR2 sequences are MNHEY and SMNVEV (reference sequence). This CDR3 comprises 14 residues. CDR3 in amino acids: CASSSWTDRYEQYF. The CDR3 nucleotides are TGTGCCAGCAGCTCATGGACAGATCGCTACGAGCAGTACTTC.

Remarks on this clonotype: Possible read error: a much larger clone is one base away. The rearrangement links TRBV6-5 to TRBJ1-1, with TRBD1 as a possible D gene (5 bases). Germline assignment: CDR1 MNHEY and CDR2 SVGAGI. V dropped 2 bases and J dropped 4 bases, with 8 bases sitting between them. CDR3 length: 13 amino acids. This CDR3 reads CASSYRDGTEAFF. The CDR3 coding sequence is TGTGCCAGCAGTTACCGGGACGGCACTGAAGCTTTCTTT.

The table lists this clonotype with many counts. CDR3: CASSLDRLYEQYF. CDR3 DNA sequence: TGTGCCAGCAGTTTAGACCGCCTTTACGAGCAGTACTTC. The rearrangement links TRBV12-3 or TRBV12-4 to TRBJ2-7; D is ambiguous. This CDR3 has 13 amino acids. Trimming cost V 1 base and J 4 bases, with 8 bases left between them.

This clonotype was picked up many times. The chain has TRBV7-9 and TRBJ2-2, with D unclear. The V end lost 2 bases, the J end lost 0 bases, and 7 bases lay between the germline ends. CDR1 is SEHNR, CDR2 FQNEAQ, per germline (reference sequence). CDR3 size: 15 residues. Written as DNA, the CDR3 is TGTGCCAGCAGCTTATCGAGAGCGAACACCGGGGAGCTGTTTTTT. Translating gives CASSLSRANTGELFF.

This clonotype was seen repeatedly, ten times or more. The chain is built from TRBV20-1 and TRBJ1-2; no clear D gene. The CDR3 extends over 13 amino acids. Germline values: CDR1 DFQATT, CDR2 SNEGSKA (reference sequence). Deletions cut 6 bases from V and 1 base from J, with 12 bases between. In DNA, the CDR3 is TGCAGTGCCAGACTTACGGATAACTATGGCTACACCTTC. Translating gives CSARLTDNYGYTF.

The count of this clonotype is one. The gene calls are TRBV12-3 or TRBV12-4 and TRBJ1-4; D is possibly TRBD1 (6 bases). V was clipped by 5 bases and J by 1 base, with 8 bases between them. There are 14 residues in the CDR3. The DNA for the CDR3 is TGTGCCAGCAGTAGGGGGGGAACTAATGAAAAACTGTTTTTT. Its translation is CASSRGGTNEKLFF.

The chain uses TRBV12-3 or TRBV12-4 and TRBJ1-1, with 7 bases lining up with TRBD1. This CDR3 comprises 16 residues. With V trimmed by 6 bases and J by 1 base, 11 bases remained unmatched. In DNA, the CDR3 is TGTGCCAGCAGCCATAACAGGGGAACGGGGAACACTGAAGCTTTCTTT. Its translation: CASSHNRGTGNTEAFF.

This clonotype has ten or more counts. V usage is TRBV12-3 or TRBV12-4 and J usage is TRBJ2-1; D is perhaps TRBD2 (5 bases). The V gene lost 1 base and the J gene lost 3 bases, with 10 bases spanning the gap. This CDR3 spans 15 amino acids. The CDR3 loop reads CASSLVRAVYNEQFF. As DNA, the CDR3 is TGTGCCAGCAGTTTAGTTAGAGCGGTCTACAATGAGCAGTTCTTC.

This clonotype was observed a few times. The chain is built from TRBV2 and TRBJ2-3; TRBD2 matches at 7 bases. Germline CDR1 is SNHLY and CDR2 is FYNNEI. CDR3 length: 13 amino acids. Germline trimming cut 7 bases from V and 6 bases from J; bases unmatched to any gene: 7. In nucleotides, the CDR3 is TGTGCCAGCAAACTAGCGAGAGGTGATACGCAGTATTTT. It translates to CASKLARGDTQYF.

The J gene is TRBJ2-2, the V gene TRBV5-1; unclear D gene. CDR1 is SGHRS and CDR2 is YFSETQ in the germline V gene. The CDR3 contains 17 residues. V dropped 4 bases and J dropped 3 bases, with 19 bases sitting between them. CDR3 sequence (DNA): TGCGCCAGCAGCCCACTTACACAAACGATCTACACCGGGGAGCTGTTTTTT. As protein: CASSPLTQTIYTGELFF.

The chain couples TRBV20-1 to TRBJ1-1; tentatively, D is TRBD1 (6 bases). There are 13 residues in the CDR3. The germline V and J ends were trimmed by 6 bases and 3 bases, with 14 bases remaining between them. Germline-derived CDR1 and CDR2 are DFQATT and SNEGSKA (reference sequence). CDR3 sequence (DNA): TGCAGTGCCCAGGAGGGGGGGTACACTGAAGCTTTCTTT. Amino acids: CSAQEGGYTEAFF.

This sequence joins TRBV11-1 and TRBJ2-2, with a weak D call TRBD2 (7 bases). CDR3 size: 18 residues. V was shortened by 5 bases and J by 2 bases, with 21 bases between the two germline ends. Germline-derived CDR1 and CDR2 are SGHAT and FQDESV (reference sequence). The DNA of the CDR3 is TGTGCCAGCAGCCGGACCCAGGGGCGCGGGGGTAACACCGGGGAGCTGTTTTTT. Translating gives CASSRTQGRGGNTGELFF.

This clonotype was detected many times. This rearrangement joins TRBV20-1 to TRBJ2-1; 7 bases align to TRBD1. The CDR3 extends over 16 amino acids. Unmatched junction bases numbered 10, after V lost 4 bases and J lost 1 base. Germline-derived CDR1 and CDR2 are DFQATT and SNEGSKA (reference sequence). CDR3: CSATRDRVFSYNEQFF. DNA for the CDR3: TGCAGTGCTACCCGGGACAGAGTTTTTTCCTACAATGAGCAGTTCTTC.

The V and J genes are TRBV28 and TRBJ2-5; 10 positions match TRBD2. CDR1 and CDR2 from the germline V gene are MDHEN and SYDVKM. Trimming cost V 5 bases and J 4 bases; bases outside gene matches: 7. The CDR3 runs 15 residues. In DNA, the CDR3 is TGTGCCAGCAGTACACCACGGACTAGCGGAGAGACCCAGTACTTC. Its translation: CASSTPRTSGETQYF. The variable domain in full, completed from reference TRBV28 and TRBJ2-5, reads DVKVTQSSRYLVKRTGEKVFLECVQDMDHENMFWYRQDPGLGLRLIYFSYDVKMKEKGDIPEGYSVSREKKERFSLILESASTNQTSMYLCASSTPRTSGETQYFGPGTRLLVL.

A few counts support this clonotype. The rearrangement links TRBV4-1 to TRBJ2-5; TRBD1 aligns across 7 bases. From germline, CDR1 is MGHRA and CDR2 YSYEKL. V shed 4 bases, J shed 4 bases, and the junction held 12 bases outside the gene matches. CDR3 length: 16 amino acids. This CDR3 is CASSPLTTGKGETQYF. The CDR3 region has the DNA TGCGCCAGCAGCCCACTTACGACAGGGAAGGGAGAGACCCAGTACTTC.

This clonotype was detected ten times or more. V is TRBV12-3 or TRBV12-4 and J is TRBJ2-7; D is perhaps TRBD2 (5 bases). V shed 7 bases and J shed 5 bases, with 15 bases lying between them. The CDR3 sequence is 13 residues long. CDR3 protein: CASMGETEDEQYF. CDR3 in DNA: TGTGCCAGCATGGGAGAGACTGAAGACGAGCAGTACTTC.

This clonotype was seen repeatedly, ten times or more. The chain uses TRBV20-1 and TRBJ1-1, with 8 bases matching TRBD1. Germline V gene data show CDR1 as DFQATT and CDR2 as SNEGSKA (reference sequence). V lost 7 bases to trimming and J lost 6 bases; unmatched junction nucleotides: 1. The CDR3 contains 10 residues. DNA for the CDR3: TGCAGTGTCAGGGGGCCTGAAGCTTTCTTT. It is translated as CSVRGPEAFF.

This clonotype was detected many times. The chain's CDR3 is CASSGNRVPSTDTQYF. DNA for the CDR3: TGCGCCAGCAGCGGAAACAGGGTACCCAGCACAGATACGCAGTATTTT. The chain recombines TRBV5-1 with TRBJ2-3; perhaps TRBD1 as D (6 bases). V lost 4 bases to trimming and J lost 0 bases, with 15 bases between them. CDR1 and CDR2 from the germline V gene are SGHRS and YFSETQ. CDR3 length: 16 amino acids.